The source of this T cell receptor (beta chain) is a study of identical twins. Study observations and caveats: Not following the same donors, the study drew its conclusions from cross-sectional statistical analysis. Twins shared out-of-frame alpha sequences with excess low generation probability.

The CDR3 spans 11 residues. The V and J ends lost 3 bases and 1 base respectively, with 3 bases between them. Germline V gene lookup returns CDR1 SQVTM and CDR2 ANQGSEA. Everyone who donated was a healthy Caucasian. A template switching step contributed a universal primer site, while unique molecular identifiers were present in the cDNA. TCRdb reprocessed the 5' RACE reads with MiXCR, giving one entry per CDR3 protein. The data show approximately 690,000 distinct CDR3 sequences, 5.5% to 7.5% seen once. The sample holds many counts of this clonotype. What it recognizes is unknown. Sequenced: naive T cells sorted from blood. The V gene is TRBV29-1, the J gene TRBJ1-1; D unclear. The sequence was collected from a man younger than 35 in good health. This chain's CDR3 is CSVDRNTEAFF. CDR3 DNA sequence: TGCAGCGTTGACAGGAACACTGAAGCTTTCTTT.